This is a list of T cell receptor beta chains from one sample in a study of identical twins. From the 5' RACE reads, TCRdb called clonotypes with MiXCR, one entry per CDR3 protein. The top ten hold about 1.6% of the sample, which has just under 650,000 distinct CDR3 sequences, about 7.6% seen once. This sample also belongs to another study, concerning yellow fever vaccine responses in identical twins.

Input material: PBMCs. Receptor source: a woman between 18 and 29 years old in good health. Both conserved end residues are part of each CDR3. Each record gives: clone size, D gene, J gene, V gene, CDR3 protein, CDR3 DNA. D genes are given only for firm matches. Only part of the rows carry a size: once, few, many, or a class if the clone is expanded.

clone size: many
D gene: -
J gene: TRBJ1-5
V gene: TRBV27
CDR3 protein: CASSSLPGTPSQPQHF
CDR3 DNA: TGTGCCAGCAGTTCCCTCCCCGGGACCCCGAGTCAGCCCCAGCATTTT

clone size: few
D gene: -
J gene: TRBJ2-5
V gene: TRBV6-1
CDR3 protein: CASSEGTSPLEETQYF
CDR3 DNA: TGTGCCAGCAGTGAAGGGACCTCCCCACTCGAAGAGACCCAGTACTTC

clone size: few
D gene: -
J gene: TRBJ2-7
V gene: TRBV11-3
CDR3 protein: CASSPVDGLNYEQYF
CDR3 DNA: TGTGCCAGCAGCCCCGTCGACGGTCTGAACTACGAGCAGTACTTC

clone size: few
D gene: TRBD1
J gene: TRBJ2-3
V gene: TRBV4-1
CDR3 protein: CASSQVLRGQGEDRGWYF
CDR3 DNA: TGCGCCAGCAGCCAAGTCCTGAGGGGGCAGGGGGAAGACAGGGGGTGGTATTTT

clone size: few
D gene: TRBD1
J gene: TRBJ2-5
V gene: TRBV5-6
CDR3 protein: CASSTVQGEETQYF
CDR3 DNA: TGTGCCAGCAGCACCGTCCAGGGGGAAGAGACCCAGTACTTC

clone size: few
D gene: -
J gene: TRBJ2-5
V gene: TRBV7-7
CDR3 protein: CASSPALRHPQETQYF
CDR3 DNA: TGTGCCAGCAGCCCGGCTTTACGACACCCACAAGAGACCCAGTACTTC

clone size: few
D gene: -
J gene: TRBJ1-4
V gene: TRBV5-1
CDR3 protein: CASRPVSQRGGEKLFF
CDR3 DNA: TGCGCCAGCAGACCAGTATCACAGCGCGGCGGTGAAAAACTGTTTTTT

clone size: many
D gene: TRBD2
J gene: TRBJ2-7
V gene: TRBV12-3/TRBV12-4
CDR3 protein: CASSSSGRAGYEQYF
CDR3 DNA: TGTGCCAGCAGTTCAAGCGGGAGGGCCGGGTACGAGCAGTACTTC

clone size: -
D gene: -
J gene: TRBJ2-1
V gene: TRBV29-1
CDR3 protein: CSVTPGALYNEQFF
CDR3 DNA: TGCAGCGTAACCCCGGGGGCCCTATACAATGAGCAGTTCTTC

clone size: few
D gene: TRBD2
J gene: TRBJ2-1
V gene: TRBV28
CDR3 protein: CASRPSTSGAYNEQFF
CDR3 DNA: TGTGCCAGCAGACCCTCGACTAGCGGGGCTTACAATGAGCAGTTCTTC

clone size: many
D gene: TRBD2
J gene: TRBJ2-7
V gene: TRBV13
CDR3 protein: CASALAGVRYEQYF
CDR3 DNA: TGTGCCAGCGCTCTAGCGGGAGTTCGCTACGAGCAGTACTTC

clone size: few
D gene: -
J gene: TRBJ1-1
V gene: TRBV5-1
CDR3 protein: CASRGMGPLNTEAFF
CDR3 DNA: TGCGCCAGCAGGGGGATGGGACCGTTGAACACTGAAGCTTTCTTT

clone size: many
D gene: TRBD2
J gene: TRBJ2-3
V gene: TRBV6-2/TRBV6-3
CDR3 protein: CASIRGLAGDTQYF
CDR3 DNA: TGTGCCAGCATCAGGGGACTAGCTGGAGATACGCAGTATTTT

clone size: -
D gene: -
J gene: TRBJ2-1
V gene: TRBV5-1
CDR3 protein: CASSLTEYYNEQFF
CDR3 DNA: TGCGCCAGCAGCTTGACAGAATACTACAATGAGCAGTTCTTC

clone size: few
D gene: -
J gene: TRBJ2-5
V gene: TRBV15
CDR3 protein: CATSTPLAQETQYF
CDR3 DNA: TGTGCCACCAGCACACCCCTAGCCCAAGAGACCCAGTACTTC

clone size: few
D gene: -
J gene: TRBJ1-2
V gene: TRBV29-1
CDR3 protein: CSVLLGGFGYTF
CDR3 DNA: TGCAGCGTCCTACTGGGGGGGTTTGGCTACACCTTC

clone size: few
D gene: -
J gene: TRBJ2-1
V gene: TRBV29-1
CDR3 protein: CSVEESSQRSGEQFF
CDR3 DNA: TGCAGCGTGGAGGAGAGTAGCCAACGCAGTGGTGAGCAGTTCTTC

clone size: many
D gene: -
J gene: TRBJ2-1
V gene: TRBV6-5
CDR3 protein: CASSYLPTRSTYNEQFF
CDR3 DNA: TGTGCCAGCAGTTACCTCCCGACCCGATCAACTTACAATGAGCAGTTCTTC

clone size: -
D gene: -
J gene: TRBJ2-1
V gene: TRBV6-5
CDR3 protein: CASSSLSGLVYNEQFF
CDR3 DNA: TGTGCCAGCAGTTCCCTGTCGGGTCTCGTTTACAATGAGCAGTTCTTC

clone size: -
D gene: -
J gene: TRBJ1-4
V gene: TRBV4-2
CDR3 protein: CASSPFPPEGEKLFF
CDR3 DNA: TGTGCCAGCAGCCCCTTCCCACCGGAGGGTGAAAAACTGTTTTTT

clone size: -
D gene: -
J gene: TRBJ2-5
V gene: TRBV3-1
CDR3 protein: CASSVHGVQETQYF
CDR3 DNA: TGTGCCAGCAGCGTACATGGAGTCCAAGAGACCCAGTACTTC

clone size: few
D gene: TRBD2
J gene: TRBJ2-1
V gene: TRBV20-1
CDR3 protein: CSAQGSGRAYNEQFF
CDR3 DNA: TGCAGTGCTCAGGGGAGCGGGAGGGCCTACAATGAGCAGTTCTTC

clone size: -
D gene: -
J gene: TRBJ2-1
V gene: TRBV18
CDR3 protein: CASSPRGIDEQFF
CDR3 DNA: TGTGCCAGCTCACCACGCGGGATCGATGAGCAGTTCTTC

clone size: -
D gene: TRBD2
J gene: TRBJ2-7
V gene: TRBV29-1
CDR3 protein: CSVEVSSGSGCWQYF
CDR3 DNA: TGCAGCGTTGAAGTTTCTAGCGGGAGTGGATGTTGGCAGTACTTC

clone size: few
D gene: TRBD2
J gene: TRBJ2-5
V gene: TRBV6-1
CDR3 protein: CASSPSWTSGGQETQYF
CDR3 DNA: TGTGCCAGCAGTCCGTCTTGGACTAGCGGGGGCCAAGAGACCCAGTACTTC

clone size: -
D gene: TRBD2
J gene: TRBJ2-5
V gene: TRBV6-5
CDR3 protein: CASSYSGTTSGTQYF
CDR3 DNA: TGTGCCAGCAGTTACTCGGGGACTACATCCGGGACCCAGTACTTC

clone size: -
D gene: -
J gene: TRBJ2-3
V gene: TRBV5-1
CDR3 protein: CASRDVRRDTQYF
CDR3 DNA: TGCGCCAGCAGGGATGTGCGTAGGGATACGCAGTATTTT

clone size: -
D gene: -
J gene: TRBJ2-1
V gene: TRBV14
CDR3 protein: CASGEGDEQFF
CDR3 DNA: TGTGCCAGCGGAGAGGGGGATGAGCAGTTCTTC

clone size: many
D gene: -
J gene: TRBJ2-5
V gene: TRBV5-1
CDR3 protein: CASSLVGNVKETQYF
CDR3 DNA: TGCGCCAGCAGCTTAGTCGGGAATGTGAAAGAGACCCAGTACTTC

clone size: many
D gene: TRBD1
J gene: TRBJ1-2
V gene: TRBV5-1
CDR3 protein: CASWTGLQNYGYTF
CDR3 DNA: TGCGCCAGTTGGACAGGGCTGCAGAACTATGGCTACACCTTC

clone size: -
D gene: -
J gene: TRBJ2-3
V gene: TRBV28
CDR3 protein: CASSPAEQPTDTQYF
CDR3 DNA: TGTGCCAGCAGCCCAGCGGAACAACCCACAGATACGCAGTATTTT

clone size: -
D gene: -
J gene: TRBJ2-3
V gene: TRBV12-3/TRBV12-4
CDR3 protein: CASTRGGFSGPDTQYF
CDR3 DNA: TGTGCCAGCACCCGAGGCGGGTTCTCGGGGCCAGATACGCAGTATTTT

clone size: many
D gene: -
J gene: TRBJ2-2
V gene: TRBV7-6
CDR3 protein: CASSPRNTGELFF
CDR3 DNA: TGTGCCAGCAGTCCCAGAAACACCGGGGAGCTGTTTTTT

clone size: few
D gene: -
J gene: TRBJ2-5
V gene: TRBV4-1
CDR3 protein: CASSQEAETQYF
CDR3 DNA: TGCGCCAGCAGCCAAGAGGCTGAGACCCAGTACTTC

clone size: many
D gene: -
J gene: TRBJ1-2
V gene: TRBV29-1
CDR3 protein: CSVAGGTYYGYTF
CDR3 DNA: TGCAGCGTTGCGGGCGGGACATACTATGGCTACACCTTC

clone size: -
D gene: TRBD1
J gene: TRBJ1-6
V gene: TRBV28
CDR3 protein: CASFDRGSSYNSPLHF
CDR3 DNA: TGTGCCAGCTTCGACAGGGGAAGCTCCTATAATTCACCCCTCCACTTT

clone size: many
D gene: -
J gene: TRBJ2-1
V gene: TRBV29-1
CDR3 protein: CSVGRQGLYNEQFF
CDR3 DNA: TGCAGCGTTGGTAGACAGGGACTGTACAATGAGCAGTTCTTC

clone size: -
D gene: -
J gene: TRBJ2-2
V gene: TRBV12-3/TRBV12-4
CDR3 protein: CASSPAMAGELFF
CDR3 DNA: TGTGCCAGCAGTCCCGCGATGGCCGGGGAGCTGTTTTTT

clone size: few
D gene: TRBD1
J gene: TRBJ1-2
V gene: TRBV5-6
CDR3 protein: CASSLAGQEANYGYTF
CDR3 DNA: TGTGCCAGCAGCTTGGCGGGACAGGAAGCTAACTATGGCTACACCTTC

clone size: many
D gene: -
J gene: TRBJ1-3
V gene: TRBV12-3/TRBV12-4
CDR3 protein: CASRDGEKLGNTIYF
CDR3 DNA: TGTGCCAGCAGGGACGGTGAAAAGCTTGGAAACACCATATATTTT

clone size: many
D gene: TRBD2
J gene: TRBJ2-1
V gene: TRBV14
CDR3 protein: CASSILAGGPGNEQFF
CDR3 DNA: TGTGCCAGCAGCATCCTAGCGGGAGGGCCAGGGAATGAGCAGTTCTTC

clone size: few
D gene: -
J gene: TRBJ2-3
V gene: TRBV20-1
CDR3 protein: CSARGSADTQYF
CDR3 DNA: TGCAGTGCTAGGGGTTCCGCAGATACGCAGTATTTT

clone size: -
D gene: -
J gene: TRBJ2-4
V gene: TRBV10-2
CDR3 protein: CATHADRVTLAKNIQYF
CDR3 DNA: TGCGCCACCCACGCGGACAGAGTTACGCTAGCCAAAAACATTCAGTACTTC

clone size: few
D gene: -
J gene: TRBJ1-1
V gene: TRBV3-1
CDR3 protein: CASCQDIALNTEAFF
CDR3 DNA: TGTGCCTCCTGCCAAGATATCGCCTTAAACACTGAAGCTTTCTTT

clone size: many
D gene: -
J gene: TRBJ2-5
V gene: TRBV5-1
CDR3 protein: CASSLAPLETQYF
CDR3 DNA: TGCGCCAGCAGCTTGGCACCCTTGGAGACCCAGTACTTC